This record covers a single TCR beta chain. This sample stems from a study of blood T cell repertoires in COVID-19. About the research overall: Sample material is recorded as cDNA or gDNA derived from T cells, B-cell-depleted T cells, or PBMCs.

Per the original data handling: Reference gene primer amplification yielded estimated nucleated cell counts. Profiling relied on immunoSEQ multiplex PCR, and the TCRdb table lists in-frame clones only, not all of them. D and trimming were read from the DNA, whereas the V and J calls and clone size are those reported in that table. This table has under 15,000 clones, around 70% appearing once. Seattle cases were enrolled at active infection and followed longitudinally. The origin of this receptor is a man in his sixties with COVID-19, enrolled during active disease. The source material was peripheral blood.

This CDR3 reads CASSSSGTGDTEAFF. The CDR3 region has the DNA TGCGCCAGCAGCTCATCCGGGACAGGGGACACTGAAGCTTTCTTT. The rearrangement uses TRBV5-1 and TRBJ1-1; 10 nucleotides line up with TRBD1. With 3 bases clipped from V and 3 bases from J, the junction kept 5 bases outside the gene matches. The CDR3 is made up of 15 amino acids. Germline values: CDR1 SGHRS, CDR2 YFSETQ.